A single sample is the source of the 5 T cell receptor beta chains below, sequenced in a study of a mutant IDH1 vaccine in newly diagnosed glioma. The time point is: week 35, safety follow-up. The study gave 300 ug of mutant IDH1 20-mer peptide per vaccine dose, with topical imiquimod. The protocol was immunoSEQ multiplex PCR, while the TCRdb copy is restricted to in-frame clones and leaves out a portion. Seen here are about 26,000 clones, approximately 87% observed once, and the top ten hold 31%. No antigen has been identified for these receptors. The sequences come from PBMCs, collected from a glioma patient whose treatment included an IDH1 peptide vaccine. Every receptor here comes from a man aged 25 to 40 with glioma.

This clone was detected once. This chain uses TRBV30 with TRBJ1-2, with TRBD1 matching 8 bases. V shed 6 bases and J 4 bases; nucleotides not matched to a gene: 4. The germline CDR1 and CDR2 sequences are GTSNPN and SVGIG (reference sequence). The length of the CDR3 is 12 residues. CDR3 nucleotides: TGTGCCTGCTACAGGGGGGCCTATGGCTACACCTTC. It encodes CACYRGAYGYTF.

As DNA, the CDR3 is TGTGCCTGGGCTGCGATGGAATCAGGACCCCAGCATTTT. Translated, it gives CAWAAMESGPQHF. The chain carries TRBV30 and TRBJ1-5; D gene ambiguous. CDR3 length equals 13 residues. Germline V gene lookup returns CDR1 GTSNPN and CDR2 SVGIG (reference sequence). Trimming took 5 bases from V and 10 from J, leaving 18 bases between them.

Only a few counts were recorded for this clone. The rearrangement links TRBV4-1 to TRBJ2-3; D gene uncertain. V lost 0 bases and J 0 bases, leaving 16 bases between the germline ends. The CDR3 consists of 18 residues. The V gene's germline CDR1 is MGHRA and CDR2 YSYEKL. The CDR3 loop is CASSQDWEKVQSTDTQYF. CDR3 DNA: TGCGCCAGCAGCCAAGATTGGGAAAAGGTGCAAAGCACAGATACGCAGTATTTT.

V and J are TRBV29-1 and TRBJ2-3; 7 bases agree with TRBD2. The CDR3 consists of 14 residues. In germline, CDR1 is SQVTM, CDR2 ANQGSEA. The ends lost 4 bases at V and 2 bases at J; junction bases unmatched: 6. The CDR3 loop is CSVGEGGNTDTQYF. The DNA of the CDR3 is TGCAGCGTTGGGGAGGGAGGTAACACAGATACGCAGTATTTT.

The CDR3 bases are TGTGCCAGTAGTGAACAGGGGGGTGAAGCTTTCTTT. This gives the protein CASSEQGGEAFF. The rearrangement joins TRBV19 to TRBJ1-1; 8 nucleotides line up with TRBD1. V dropped 5 bases and J dropped 7; count of bases not matched to a gene: 3. This CDR3 is 12 amino acids long. Germline V gives CDR1 LNHDA, CDR2 SQIVND (reference sequence).